The following is a TCR beta chain sequence with its context. Its antigen remains unidentified. V dropped 2 bases and J dropped 1 base, with 14 bases sitting between them. Germline values: CDR1 LNHDA, CDR2 SQIVND (reference sequence). This CDR3 is 16 amino acids long. The data were taken from a study of cytomegalovirus exposure and HLA in healthy donors. Primers for the PCR totalled 60 Vbeta and 13 Jbeta. Produced via immunoSEQ multiplex PCR; TCRdb's table is partial and in-frame only. The sample lists 50,000 or so clones, more than 60% occurring once. Study-wide results and limits: One later analysis reportedly identified an Asian-associated ancestry cluster that showed fewer N-insertions than the roughly 720-donor mean.

The V gene is TRBV19, the J gene TRBJ1-1, with TRBD1 as a possible D gene (6 bases). Sequencing was carried out using PBMCs. The origin of this receptor is a woman aged 40 to 50 in good health and CMV-seropositive. The CDR3 DNA follows: TGTGCCAGTAGTATAAACGGGAAGACAGGGAACACTGAAGCTTTCTTT. This translates into CASSINGKTGNTEAFF.